One and the same sample provided the 21 T cell receptor beta chains below, sequenced in a study of beta chain features in type 1 diabetes. Their antigens are not known. What was sequenced were expressed TCRB transcripts, since all of the isolated RNA had been reverse transcribed. Here immunoSEQ multiplex PCR was the method, and the copy in TCRdb shows in-frame clones only, minus some. The sample has over 150,000 clones, about 8% seen once. Study-level results: Shortening of TCRB CDR3s, moderate but significant, appeared in all four CD4+ subsets of Type 1 diabetes patients.

The specimen sequenced was central memory CD4+ T cells from blood. The receptor set was obtained from a woman in her 40s with type 1 diabetes.

This clone was picked up a small number of times. This chain connects TRBV18 to TRBJ1-1; tentative D call: TRBD1 (5 bases). From germline, CDR1 is KGHSH and CDR2 LQKENI. V lost 5 bases, J lost 3 bases, and 10 bases lay in between. The CDR3 covers 13 residues. The CDR3 coding sequence is TGTGCCAGCTCAGGGGCCAGGGACACTGAAGCTTTCTTT. Translating it yields CASSGARDTEAFF.

This clone was seen more than once but under ten times. For the CDR3, the DNA is TGTGCCAGCAGCTTAGTCGCAGACAATTGGGGCCTCTATGGCTACACCTTC. Translated: CASSLVADNWGLYGYTF. The chain carries TRBV7-8 and TRBJ1-2; D perhaps matches TRBD1 (5 bases). The CDR3 sequence is 17 residues long. V lost 1 base to trimming and J lost 4 bases, with 19 bases between them. The germline V gene has CDR1 SGHVS and CDR2 FQNEAQ.

The chain links TRBV12-5 to TRBJ2-1; TRBD2 agrees at 13 bases. CDR1 and CDR2 (germline): LGHNT, FRNRAP. The junction had 7 bases not matched to a gene; V was cut back by 3 bases and J by 5 bases. This CDR3 has 17 residues. CDR3 sequence: CASGFAGTSGVNNEQFF. The CDR3 nucleotides read TGTGCTAGTGGTTTTGCCGGGACTAGCGGGGTTAACAATGAGCAGTTCTTC.

This clone has a handful of counts. The chain couples TRBV5-8 to TRBJ2-1; 10 bases align to TRBD2. The CDR3 totals 16 residues. Germline lookup yields CDR1 SGHTS and CDR2 YDEGEE. V trimming: 1 base; J trimming: 7 bases; junction bases outside the gene matches: 8. The CDR3 bases are TGTGCCAGCAGCTTGAGCGGGGGGGCTGGAAAAAATGAGCAGTTCTTC. This gives the protein CASSLSGGAGKNEQFF.

This clone was recorded a few times. CDR3 residues: CASSDRGSTLHF. Here the CDR3 DNA reads TGTGCCAGCAGCGACAGGGGGTCTACCCTCCACTTT. The rearrangement joins TRBV14 to TRBJ1-6; 9 nucleotides match TRBD1. This CDR3 contains 12 residues. Per germline, CDR1 SGHDN and CDR2 FVKESK. The junction had 4 bases not matched to a gene; V was cut back by 5 bases and J by 14 bases.

In its sample, this clone was seen a few times. The chain links TRBV28 to TRBJ1-5; D is possibly TRBD1 (6 bases). V lost 1 base to trimming and J lost 7 bases, with 17 bases between them. This CDR3 is 16 amino acids long. CDR1 and CDR2 from the germline V gene are MDHEN and SYDVKM. The CDR3 protein is CASSLFRGAGGQPQHF. The CDR3 region has the DNA TGTGCCAGCAGTTTATTCCGGGGGGCGGGAGGACAGCCCCAGCATTTT.

This clone was detected a few times. This chain joins TRBV27 and TRBJ2-1; weak D call: TRBD1 (6 bases). Trimming removed 6 bases from V and 7 bases from J, with 22 bases in between. The CDR3 length is 16 residues. CDR1 is MNHEY and CDR2 is SMNVEV in the germline V gene (reference sequence). The CDR3 region is CASRNRVALSRNEQFF. CDR3 in DNA: TGTGCCAGCAGGAACAGGGTGGCCCTCTCTAGGAATGAGCAGTTCTTC.

This clone was recorded a few times. The chain recombines TRBV7-2 with TRBJ2-5, with TRBD2 matching over 9 bases. The CDR3 runs 14 residues. Germline assignment: CDR1 SGHTA and CDR2 FQGNSA. V was pared by 5 bases and J by 5 bases, with 6 bases of the junction left unmatched. Here the CDR3 DNA reads TGTGCCAGCAGCCAAAGGGCGGGAGGGGAGACCCAGTACTTC. Translated, it gives CASSQRAGGETQYF.

The chain uses TRBV18 and TRBJ2-2; D is undetermined. Germline V CDR1 and CDR2: KGHSH, LQKENI. There are 15 residues in the CDR3. The germline V and J ends were trimmed by 1 base and 1 base, with 7 bases remaining between them. The CDR3, as DNA: TGTGCCAGCTCACCACGGCAGAAGAACACCGGGGAGCTGTTTTTT. This gives the protein CASSPRQKNTGELFF.

This clone was counted only a few times. CDR3 in DNA: TGCAGCTTTTGGACAGGTGGGAACACCGGGGAGCTGTTTTTT. This gives the protein CSFWTGGNTGELFF. The chain uses TRBV29-1 and TRBJ2-2; 7 bases match TRBD1. This CDR3 has 14 amino acids. V lost 8 bases, J lost 1 base, and 7 bases stayed unmatched. The V gene's germline CDR1 is SQVTM and CDR2 ANQGSEA.

The chain joins TRBV16 to TRBJ2-5; TRBD1 matches 8 bases. This CDR3 region has 13 residues. The germline gives CDR1 KGHSY, CDR2 FQNENV. The V gene end was trimmed by 6 bases and the J gene end by 5 bases; junction bases not matched to a gene: 5. The CDR3 DNA reads TGTGCCAGCAGACCAGGGGGCGCGGAGACCCAGTACTTC. This sequence encodes CASRPGGAETQYF.

The sample holds a few counts of this clone. The rearrangement uses TRBV18 and TRBJ2-2, with 7 bases aligning to TRBD2. Germline CDR1 reads KGHSH; CDR2 reads LQKENI. After removal of 3 bases from V and 4 bases from J, the junction contained 5 bases not matched to a gene. The CDR3 has 15 amino acids. The CDR3 DNA reads as TGTGCCAGCTCACCTGAGGGAGGGAGCACCGGGGAGCTGTTTTTT. Protein product: CASSPEGGSTGELFF. The complete variable domain, with remaining parts taken from reference TRBV18 and TRBJ2-2, reads NAGVMQNPRHLVRRRGQEARLRCSPMKGHSHVYWYRQLPEEGLKFMVYLQKENIIDESGMPKERFSAEFPKEGPSILRIQQVVRGDSAAYFCASSPEGGSTGELFFGEGSRLTVL.

The chain has TRBV28 and TRBJ1-2; 8 bases match TRBD1. From germline, CDR1 is MDHEN and CDR2 SYDVKM. The CDR3 is 16 residues long. The V gene end was trimmed by 5 bases and the J gene end by 7 bases; junction bases not matched to a gene: 15. The DNA for the CDR3 is TGTGCCAGCAGTCCCCCGGACAGGGTGGATGGTCTTGGCTACACCTTC. It translates to CASSPPDRVDGLGYTF.

The V and J genes are TRBV29-1 and TRBJ2-7, with D tentatively TRBD1 (6 bases). V gave up 3 bases and J gave up 5 bases, with 14 bases separating them. Germline values: CDR1 SQVTM, CDR2 ANQGSEA. This CDR3 is built from 13 residues. The CDR3 DNA reads TGCAGCGTTGATTTACAGGGAGTCCACGAGCAGTACTTC. This codes for CSVDLQGVHEQYF.

This clone has a handful of counts. The V call is TRBV28, the J call TRBJ1-1; no clear D. This CDR3 is built from 15 residues. Between the trimmed V and J ends, which lost 2 bases and 2 bases, there was a span of 12 bases. Per the germline V gene, CDR1 is MDHEN and CDR2 is SYDVKM. The CDR3 loop reads CASSLISGSNTEAFF. Here the CDR3 DNA reads TGTGCCAGCAGTTTAATTTCGGGATCAAACACTGAAGCTTTCTTT.

This clone was seen repeatedly, ten times or more. This chain uses TRBV30 with TRBJ1-3; D uncertain. The V gene lost 7 bases and the J gene lost 4 bases, with 14 bases spanning the gap. CDR1 and CDR2 (germline): GTSNPN, SVGIG (reference sequence). This CDR3 is 13 amino acids long. CDR3 DNA sequence: TGTGCCTCGACTGAGAACTCAGGAAACACCATATATTTT. This codes for CASTENSGNTIYF.

This rearrangement joins TRBV7-9 to TRBJ1-2; no clear D gene. The germline CDR1 and CDR2 sequences are SEHNR and FQNEAQ (reference sequence). This CDR3 contains 14 residues. V was trimmed by 7 bases and J by 6 bases, leaving 18 bases between them. The DNA for the CDR3 is TGTGCCAGCACCTCATCGGAGGGCGGAAATGGCTACACCTTC. It yields the protein CASTSSEGGNGYTF.

V usage is TRBV4-1 and J usage is TRBJ2-2, with D perhaps matching TRBD1 (6 bases). The germline CDR1 and CDR2 sequences are MGHRA and YSYEKL. The CDR3 has 14 amino acids. V was pared by 4 bases and J by 1 base, with 7 bases between. CDR3 DNA sequence: TGCGCCAGCAGCCGACAGGTGAACACCGGGGAGCTGTTTTTT. Its translation: CASSRQVNTGELFF.

The chain uses TRBV7-2 and TRBJ1-1; 9 bases map to TRBD1. V gave up 2 bases and J gave up 9 bases; unmatched junction bases: 4. There are 13 residues in the CDR3. Germline V lookup: CDR1 SGHTA, CDR2 FQGNSA. CDR3: CASSLRGTGKAFF. The CDR3 bases are TGTGCCAGCAGCTTAAGGGGGACAGGGAAAGCTTTCTTT. The variable domain in full, with the rest retrieved from reference TRBV7-2 and TRBJ1-1, is GAGVSQSPSNKVTEKGKDVELRCDPISGHTALYWYRQSLGQGLEFLIYFQGNSAPDKSGLPSDRFSAERTGGSVSTLTIQRTQQEDSAVYLCASSLRGTGKAFFGQGTRLTVV.

This clone occurred many times. The chain couples TRBV29-1 to TRBJ2-6; D gene unclear. With 1 base removed from V and 0 bases from J, the gap between germline ends came to 10 bases. The CDR3 loop spans 16 amino acids. Germline lookup yields CDR1 SQVTM and CDR2 ANQGSEA. The CDR3 coding sequence is TGCAGCGTTGAAGTCACACCTCCCTCTGGGGCCAACGTCCTGACTTTC. This encodes CSVEVTPPSGANVLTF.

This clone was picked up a small number of times. The genes are TRBV28 and TRBJ1-4; D not resolved. V was trimmed by 7 bases and J by 4 bases, leaving 7 bases between them. Looked up from germline, CDR1 is MDHEN and CDR2 is SYDVKM. The CDR3 is made up of 12 amino acids. CDR3 loop: CASTVRNEKLFF. The CDR3, as DNA: TGTGCCAGCACGGTCCGTAATGAAAAACTGTTTTTT.